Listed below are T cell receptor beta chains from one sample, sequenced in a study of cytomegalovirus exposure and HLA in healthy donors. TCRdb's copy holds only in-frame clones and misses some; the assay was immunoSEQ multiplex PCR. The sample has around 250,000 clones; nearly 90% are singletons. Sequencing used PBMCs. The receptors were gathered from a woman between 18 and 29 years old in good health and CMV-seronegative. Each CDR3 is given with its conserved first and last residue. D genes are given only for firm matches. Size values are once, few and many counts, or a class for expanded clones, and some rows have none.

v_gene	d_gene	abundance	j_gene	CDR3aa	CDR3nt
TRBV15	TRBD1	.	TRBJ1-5	CATSRDKRQGQGSNQPQHF	TGTGCCACCAGCAGAGATAAGAGACAGGGCCAAGGAAGCAATCAGCCCCAGCATTTT
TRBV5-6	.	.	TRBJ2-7	CASSLRRGRFYEQYF	TGTGCCAGCAGCTTGAGGCGGGGGCGGTTCTACGAGCAGTACTTC
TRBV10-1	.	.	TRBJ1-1	CASSESTGNTEAFF	TGCGCCAGCAGTGAGTCAACGGGGAACACTGAAGCTTTCTTT
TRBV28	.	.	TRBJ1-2	CASSLEGAFYGYTF	TGTGCCAGCAGTTTAGAAGGGGCATTCTATGGCTACACCTTC
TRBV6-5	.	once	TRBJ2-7	CASTTEDEQYF	TGTGCCAGCACCACTGAGGACGAGCAGTACTTC
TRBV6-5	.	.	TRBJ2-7	CASSSRQPYEQYF	TGTGCCAGCAGTTCAAGACAGCCCTACGAGCAGTACTTC
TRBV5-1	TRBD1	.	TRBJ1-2	CASSLGIGQGVEDYGYTF	TGCGCCAGCAGCTTGGGAATCGGACAGGGAGTTGAGGACTATGGCTACACCTTC
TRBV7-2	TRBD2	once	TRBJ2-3	CASSLGSSGKTDTQYF	TGTGCCAGCAGCTTAGGGTCTAGCGGGAAGACAGATACGCAGTATTTT
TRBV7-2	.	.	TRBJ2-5	CATSVGVETQYF	TGTGCCACCAGCGTCGGGGTAGAGACCCAGTACTTC
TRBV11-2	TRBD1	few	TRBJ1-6	CASSLTGISSPLHF	TGTGCCAGCAGCTTGACAGGGATTTCGTCACCCCTCCACTTT
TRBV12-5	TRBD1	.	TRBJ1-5	CASGLGTGVSNQPQHF	TGTGCTAGTGGTTTGGGGACAGGGGTCTCCAATCAGCCCCAGCATTTT
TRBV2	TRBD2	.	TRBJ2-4	CASSDRGGGPKNIQYF	TGTGCCAGCAGTGATCGGGGCGGGGGTCCCAAAAACATTCAGTACTTC
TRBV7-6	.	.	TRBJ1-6	CASSSAGVYHNSPLHF	TGTGCCAGCAGCTCCGCAGGGGTCTACCATAATTCACCCCTCCACTTT
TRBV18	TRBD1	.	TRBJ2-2	CASSPTGTGGMNTGELFF	TGTGCCAGCTCACCGACCGGGACAGGGGGAATGAACACCGGGGAGCTGTTTTTT
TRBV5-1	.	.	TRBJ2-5	CASSLVDRPKETQYF	TGCGCCAGCAGCTTGGTGGACAGACCAAAAGAGACCCAGTACTTC
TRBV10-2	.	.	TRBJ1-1	CASHNGSMNTEAFF	TGCGCCAGCCACAACGGGTCTATGAACACTGAAGCTTTCTTT
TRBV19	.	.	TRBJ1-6	CASRDSPTKYNSPLHF	TGTGCCAGTAGGGACAGCCCGACCAAATATAATTCACCCCTCCACTTT
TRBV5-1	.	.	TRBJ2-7	CASSLPGQSYEQYF	TGCGCCAGCAGCCTACCAGGACAGAGCTACGAGCAGTACTTC
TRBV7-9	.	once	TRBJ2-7	CASSLIGIPYEQYF	TGTGCCAGCAGCTTAATCGGGATACCCTACGAGCAGTACTTC
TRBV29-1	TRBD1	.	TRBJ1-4	CSVEGQNNEKLFF	TGCAGCGTTGAGGGACAGAATAATGAAAAACTGTTTTTT
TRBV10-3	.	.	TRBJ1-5	CAISDRVGNQPQHF	TGTGCCATCAGTGACAGGGTCGGCAATCAGCCCCAGCATTTT
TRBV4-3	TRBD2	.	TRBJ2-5	CASSHSLAGNRETQYF	TGCGCCAGCAGCCATTCCCTAGCGGGGAATAGGGAGACCCAGTACTTC
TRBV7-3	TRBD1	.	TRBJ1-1	CASSLGQGSTEAFF	TGTGCCAGCAGCTTGGGACAGGGGTCCACTGAAGCTTTCTTT
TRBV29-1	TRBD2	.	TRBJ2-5	CSVEGGGTQYF	TGCAGCGTTGAAGGGGGGGGGACCCAGTACTTC
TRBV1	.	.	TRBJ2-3	CTSSQVCRTSGDTDTQYF	TGCACCAGCAGCCAAGTCTGTAGGACTAGCGGGGACACAGATACGCAGTATTTT
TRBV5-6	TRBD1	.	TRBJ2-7	CASSLGLGQGAFEQYF	TGTGCCAGCAGCTTGGGTTTGGGACAGGGGGCATTTGAGCAGTACTTC
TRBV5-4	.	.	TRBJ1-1	CASSLAGRGLNTEAFF	TGTGCCAGCAGCTTGGCTGGCAGAGGGCTGAACACTGAAGCTTTCTTT
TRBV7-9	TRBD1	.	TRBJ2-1	CASSAMTGYDEQFF	TGTGCCAGCAGCGCAATGACAGGGTACGATGAGCAGTTCTTC
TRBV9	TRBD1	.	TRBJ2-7	CASSVGDSNYEQYF	TGTGCCAGCAGCGTGGGGGACAGCAACTACGAGCAGTACTTC
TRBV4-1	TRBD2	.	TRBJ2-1	CASSQAERGGYNEQFF	TGCGCCAGCAGCCAAGCCGAGCGGGGGGGCTACAATGAGCAGTTCTTC
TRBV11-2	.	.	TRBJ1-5	CASSSEGGVYQHF	TGTGCCAGCAGCTCTGAGGGTGGGGTGTACCAGCATTTT
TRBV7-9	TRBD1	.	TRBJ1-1	CASRYGQGAEAFF	TGTGCCAGCAGATATGGACAGGGGGCTGAAGCTTTCTTT
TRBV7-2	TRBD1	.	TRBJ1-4	CASSSPGTGNEKLFF	TGTGCCAGCAGCTCCCCTGGGACAGGGAACGAAAAACTGTTTTTT
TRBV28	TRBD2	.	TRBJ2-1	CASSSLGGSSYNEQFF	TGTGCCAGCAGTTCGTTGGGGGGGAGCTCCTACAATGAGCAGTTCTTC
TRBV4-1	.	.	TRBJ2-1	CASSQDFWRAGSYNEQFF	TGCGCCAGCAGCCAAGATTTTTGGAGGGCAGGGTCCTACAATGAGCAGTTCTTC
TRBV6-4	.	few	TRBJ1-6	CASSDSRTSGPLHF	TGTGCCAGCAGTGACTCGAGGACATCGGGACCCCTCCACTTT
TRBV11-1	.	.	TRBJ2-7	CASSLEQYEQYF	TGTGCCAGCAGCTTAGAACAGTACGAGCAGTACTTC
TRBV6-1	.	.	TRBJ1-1	CASSVSWNTEAFF	TGTGCCAGCAGTGTCTCCTGGAACACTGAAGCTTTCTTT
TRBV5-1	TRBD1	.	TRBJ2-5	CASSTGGVGETQYF	TGCGCCAGCAGCACAGGGGGCGTGGGAGAGACCCAGTACTTC
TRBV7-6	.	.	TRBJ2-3	CASSLGQARDTQYF	TGTGCCAGCAGCTTAGGACAGGCTAGGGATACGCAGTATTTT
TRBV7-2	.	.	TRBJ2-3	CASSYSILPIITQYF	TGTGCCAGCAGCTATTCCATCCTACCAATAATTACGCAGTATTTT
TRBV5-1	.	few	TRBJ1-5	CASSLGSSHSNQPQHF	TGCGCCAGCAGCTTGGGGAGCAGTCATAGCAATCAGCCCCAGCATTTT
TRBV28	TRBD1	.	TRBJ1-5	CASTRTGEYSNQPQHF	TGTGCCAGCACCCGGACAGGGGAGTATAGCAATCAGCCCCAGCATTTT
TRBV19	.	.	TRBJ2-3	CASSIVPGSTDTQYF	TGTGCCAGTAGTATAGTCCCGGGAAGCACAGATACGCAGTATTTT
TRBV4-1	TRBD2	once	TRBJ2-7	CASSQDPQGLAGDEQYF	TGCGCCAGCAGCCAAGACCCCCAGGGACTAGCGGGGGACGAGCAGTACTTC
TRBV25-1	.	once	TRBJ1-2	CASAITGSNYGYTF	TGTGCCAGCGCAATTACAGGGAGTAACTATGGCTACACCTTC
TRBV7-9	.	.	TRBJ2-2	CASSLADLAQGGELFF	TGTGCCAGCAGCTTAGCCGACCTGGCACAGGGTGGGGAGCTGTTTTTT
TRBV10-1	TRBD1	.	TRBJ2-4	CASSESGRGYIQYF	TGCGCCAGCAGTGAGTCGGGCAGGGGGTACATTCAGTACTTC
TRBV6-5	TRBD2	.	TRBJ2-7	CASSSRAGYEQYF	TGTGCCAGCAGCTCGAGAGCGGGATACGAGCAGTACTTC
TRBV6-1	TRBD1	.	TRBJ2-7	CASSEIPGQAMTPDYEQYF	TGTGCCAGCAGCGAAATCCCGGGACAGGCGATGACGCCGGACTACGAGCAGTACTTC
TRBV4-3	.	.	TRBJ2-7	CASSQTQGWNEQYF	TGCGCCAGCAGCCAAACACAGGGATGGAACGAGCAGTACTTC
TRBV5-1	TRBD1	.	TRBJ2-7	CASSTRQGAFSYEQYF	TGCGCCAGCAGCACGCGACAGGGGGCTTTCTCCTACGAGCAGTACTTC